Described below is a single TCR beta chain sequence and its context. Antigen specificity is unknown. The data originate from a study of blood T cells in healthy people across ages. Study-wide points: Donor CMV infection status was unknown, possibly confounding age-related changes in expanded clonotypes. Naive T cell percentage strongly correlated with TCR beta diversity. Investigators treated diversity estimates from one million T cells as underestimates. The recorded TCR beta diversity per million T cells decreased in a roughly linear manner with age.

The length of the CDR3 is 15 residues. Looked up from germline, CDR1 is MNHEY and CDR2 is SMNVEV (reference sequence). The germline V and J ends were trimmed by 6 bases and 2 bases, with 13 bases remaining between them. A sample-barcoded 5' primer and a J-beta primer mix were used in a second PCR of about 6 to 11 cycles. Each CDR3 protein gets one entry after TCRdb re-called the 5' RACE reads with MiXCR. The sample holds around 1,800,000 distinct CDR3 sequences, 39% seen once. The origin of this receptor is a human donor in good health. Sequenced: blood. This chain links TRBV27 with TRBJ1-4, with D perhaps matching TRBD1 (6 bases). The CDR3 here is CASSPHRATNEKLFF. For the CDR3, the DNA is TGTGCCAGCAGCCCCCACAGGGCCACTAATGAAAAACTGTTTTTT.